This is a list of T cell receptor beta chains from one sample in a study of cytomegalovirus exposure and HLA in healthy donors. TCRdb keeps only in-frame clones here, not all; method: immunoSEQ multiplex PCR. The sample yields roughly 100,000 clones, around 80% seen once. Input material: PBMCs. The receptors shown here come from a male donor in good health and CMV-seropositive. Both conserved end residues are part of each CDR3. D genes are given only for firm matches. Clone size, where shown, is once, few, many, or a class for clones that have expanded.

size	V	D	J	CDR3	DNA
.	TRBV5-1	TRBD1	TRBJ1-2	CASSRDSQYGYTF	TGCGCCAGCAGTCGGGACAGCCAGTATGGCTACACCTTC
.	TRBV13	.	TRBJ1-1	CASSLRNTEAFF	TGTGCCAGCAGCCTGAGGAACACTGAAGCTTTCTTT
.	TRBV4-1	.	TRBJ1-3	CASSQDSRGSGNTIYF	TGCGCCAGCAGCCAAGATTCCAGGGGATCTGGAAACACCATATATTTT
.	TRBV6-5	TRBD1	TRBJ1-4	CASSPGTGHEKLFF	TGTGCCAGCAGCCCCGGGACAGGGCATGAAAAACTGTTTTTT
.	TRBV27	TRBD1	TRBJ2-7	CASSPLHGQGTSYEQYF	TGTGCCAGCAGTCCCTTACACGGACAGGGAACGAGCTACGAGCAGTACTTC
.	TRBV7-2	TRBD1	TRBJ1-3	CASSLAGGIGNTIYF	TGTGCCAGCAGCTTAGCAGGGGGCATTGGAAACACCATATATTTT
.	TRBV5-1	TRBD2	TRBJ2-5	CASSPPGGETQYF	TGCGCCAGCAGCCCCCCGGGGGGTGAGACCCAGTACTTC
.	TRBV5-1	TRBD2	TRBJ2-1	CASSLEGTSGGDNEQFF	TGCGCCAGCAGCTTGGAAGGGACTAGCGGGGGTGACAATGAGCAGTTCTTC
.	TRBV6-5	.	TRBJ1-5	CASRRQINQPQHF	TGTGCCAGCAGAAGACAGATCAATCAGCCCCAGCATTTT
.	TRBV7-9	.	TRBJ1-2	CASSLVPRFYGYTF	TGTGCCAGCAGCTTAGTTCCCAGGTTCTATGGCTACACCTTC
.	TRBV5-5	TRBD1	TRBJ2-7	CASSQDRTYEQYF	TGTGCCAGCAGCCAGGACAGGACCTACGAGCAGTACTTC
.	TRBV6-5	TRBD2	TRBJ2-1	CASSLKRGGRNEQFF	TGTGCCAGCAGTTTAAAGCGGGGGGGACGGAATGAGCAGTTCTTC
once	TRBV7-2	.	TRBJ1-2	CASSRNYGYTF	TGTGCCAGCAGCCGTAACTATGGCTACACCTTC
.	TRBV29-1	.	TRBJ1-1	CSVGGRWDTEAFF	TGCAGCGTTGGAGGTCGGTGGGACACTGAAGCTTTCTTT
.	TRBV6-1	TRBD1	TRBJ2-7	CASRRGQKSYEQYF	TGTGCCAGCAGGAGGGGACAGAAATCCTACGAGCAGTACTTC
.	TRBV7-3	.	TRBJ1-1	CASSQTTGHPSYLMNTEAFF	TGTGCCAGCAGCCAAACTACGGGACACCCGTCCTACTTGATGAACACTGAAGCTTTCTTT
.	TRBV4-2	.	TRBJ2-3	CASSPAAVAGADTQYF	TGTGCCAGCAGCCCCGCCGCGGTTGCAGGGGCAGATACGCAGTATTTT
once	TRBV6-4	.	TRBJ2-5	CASTRYRVQETQYF	TGTGCCAGCACCAGGTACAGGGTTCAAGAGACCCAGTACTTC
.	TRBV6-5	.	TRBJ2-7	CASSYTAGLSYEQYF	TGTGCCAGCAGTTACACGGCAGGTCTCTCCTACGAGCAGTACTTC
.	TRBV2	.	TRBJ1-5	CASSRVPYSNQPQHF	TGTGCCAGCAGCAGGGTCCCCTATAGCAATCAGCCCCAGCATTTT
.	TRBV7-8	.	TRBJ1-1	CASSPPNRENTEAFF	TGTGCCAGCAGCCCCCCAAACAGGGAGAACACTGAAGCTTTCTTT
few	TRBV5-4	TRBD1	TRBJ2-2	CASSLVSGTATGELFF	TGTGCCAGCAGCTTAGTTTCCGGGACAGCCACCGGGGAGCTGTTTTTT
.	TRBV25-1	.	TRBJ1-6	CASSERTTGYGSPLHF	TGTGCCAGCAGTGAGCGAACAACAGGGTACGGTTCACCCCTCCACTTT
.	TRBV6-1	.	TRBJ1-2	CASTAVLGGNYGYTF	TGTGCCAGCACCGCCGTCCTGGGGGGGAACTATGGCTACACCTTC
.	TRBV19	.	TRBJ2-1	CASSPRQTLNEQFF	TGTGCCAGTAGTCCGCGACAGACCCTCAATGAGCAGTTCTTC
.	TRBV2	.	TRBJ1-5	CASSDLRNQPQHF	TGTGCCAGCAGTGACCTCCGCAATCAGCCCCAGCATTTT
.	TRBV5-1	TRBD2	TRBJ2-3	CASSLTSGGQDTQYF	TGCGCCAGCAGCCTGACTAGCGGGGGGCAAGATACGCAGTATTTT
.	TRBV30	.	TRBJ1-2	CAWRWTANYGYTF	TGTGCCTGGAGGTGGACAGCTAACTATGGCTACACCTTC
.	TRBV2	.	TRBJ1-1	CASSAEDSEAFF	TGTGCCAGCAGTGCCGAGGACAGTGAAGCTTTCTTT
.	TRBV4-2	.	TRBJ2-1	CASSQAGGAYNEQFF	TGTGCCAGCAGCCAAGCGGGGGGCGCCTACAATGAGCAGTTCTTC
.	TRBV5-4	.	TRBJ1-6	CASSYRRQDHSPLHF	TGTGCCAGCAGCTACCGTAGACAGGATCATTCACCCCTCCACTTT
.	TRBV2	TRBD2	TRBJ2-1	CATGLAGDLNEQFF	TGTGCCACTGGACTAGCGGGGGATCTTAATGAGCAGTTCTTC
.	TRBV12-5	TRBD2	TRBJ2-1	CASGLPGGEQFF	TGTGCTAGTGGTTTGCCGGGAGGGGAGCAGTTCTTC
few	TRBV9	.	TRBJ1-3	CASSVGGGNTIYF	TGTGCCAGCAGCGTAGGGGGCGGAAACACCATATATTTT
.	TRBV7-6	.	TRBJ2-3	CASSSRDYPADTQYF	TGTGCCAGCAGCTCAAGAGACTACCCTGCGGATACGCAGTATTTT
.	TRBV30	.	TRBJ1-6	CAWSAGRPTLHF	TGTGCCTGGAGCGCCGGGAGGCCTACCCTCCACTTT
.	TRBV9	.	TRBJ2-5	CASSPGVGETQYF	TGTGCCAGCAGCCCGGGGGTCGGAGAGACCCAGTACTTC
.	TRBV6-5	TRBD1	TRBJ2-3	CASSTDRGNTQYF	TGTGCCAGCAGCACGGACAGGGGTAATACGCAGTATTTT
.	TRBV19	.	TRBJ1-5	CASSIPGQISNQPQHF	TGTGCCAGTAGTATCCCAGGACAGATTAGCAATCAGCCCCAGCATTTT
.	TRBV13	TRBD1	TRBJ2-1	CASSLDRGRTYNEQFF	TGTGCCAGCAGCTTAGACAGGGGGAGGACCTACAATGAGCAGTTCTTC
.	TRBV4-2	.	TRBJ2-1	CASSQSLGEQFF	TGTGCCAGCAGCCAATCACTAGGCGAGCAGTTCTTC
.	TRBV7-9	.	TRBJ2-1	CASSSWTDVSYNEQFF	TGTGCCAGCAGCTCCTGGACAGACGTCTCCTACAATGAGCAGTTCTTC
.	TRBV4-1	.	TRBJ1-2	CASSHETDYGYTF	TGCGCCAGCAGCCACGAAACAGACTATGGCTACACCTTC
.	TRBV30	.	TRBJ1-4	CAWSVPPGSEKLFF	TGTGCCTGGAGTGTACCTCCTGGGAGTGAAAAACTGTTTTTT
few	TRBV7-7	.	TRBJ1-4	CASSPSGVDSLGKLFF	TGTGCTAGCAGCCCCTCCGGGGTGGATAGCTTAGGAAAACTGTTTTTT
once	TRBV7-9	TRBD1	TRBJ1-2	CASSFNQDRLGGYTF	TGTGCCAGCAGCTTTAATCAGGACAGGCTGGGCGGCTACACCTTC
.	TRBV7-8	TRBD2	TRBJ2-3	CASSLGRGSTDTQYF	TGTGCCAGCAGCTTAGGGCGGGGGAGCACAGATACGCAGTATTTT
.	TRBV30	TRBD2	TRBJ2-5	CAGGISGGAGETQYF	TGTGCCGGGGGGATTAGCGGGGGGGCCGGAGAGACCCAGTACTTC
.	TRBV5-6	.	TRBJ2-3	CASSLALEDTQYF	TGTGCCAGCAGCTTGGCCTTAGAAGATACGCAGTATTTT
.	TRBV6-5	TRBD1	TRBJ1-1	CASSPDRGRTEAFF	TGTGCCAGCAGTCCGGACAGGGGGCGGACTGAAGCTTTCTTT
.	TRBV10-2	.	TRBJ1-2	CASSRTDNYGYTF	TGCGCCAGCAGTCGGACAGACAACTATGGCTACACCTTC